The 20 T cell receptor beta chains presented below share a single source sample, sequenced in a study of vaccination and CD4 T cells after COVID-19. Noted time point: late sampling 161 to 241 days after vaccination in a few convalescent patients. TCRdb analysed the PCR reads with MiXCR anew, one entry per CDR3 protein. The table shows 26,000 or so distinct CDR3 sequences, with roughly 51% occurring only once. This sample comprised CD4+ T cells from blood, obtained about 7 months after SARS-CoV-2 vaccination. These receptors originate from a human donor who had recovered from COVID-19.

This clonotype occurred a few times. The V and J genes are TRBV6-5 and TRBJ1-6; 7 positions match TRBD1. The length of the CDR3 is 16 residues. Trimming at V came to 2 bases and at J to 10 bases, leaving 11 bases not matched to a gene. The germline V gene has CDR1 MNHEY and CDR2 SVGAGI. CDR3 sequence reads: CASSYRTGASGSPLHF. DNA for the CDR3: TGTGCCAGCAGTTACAGAACAGGGGCTTCCGGGTCACCCCTCCACTTT.

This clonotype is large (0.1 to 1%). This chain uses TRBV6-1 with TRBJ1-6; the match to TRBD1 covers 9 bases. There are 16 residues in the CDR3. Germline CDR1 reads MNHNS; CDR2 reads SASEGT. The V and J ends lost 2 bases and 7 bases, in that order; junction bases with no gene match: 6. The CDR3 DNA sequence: TGTGCCAGCAGTGAATCCATTGGACAGGGGAATTCACCCCTCCACTTT. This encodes CASSESIGQGNSPLHF.

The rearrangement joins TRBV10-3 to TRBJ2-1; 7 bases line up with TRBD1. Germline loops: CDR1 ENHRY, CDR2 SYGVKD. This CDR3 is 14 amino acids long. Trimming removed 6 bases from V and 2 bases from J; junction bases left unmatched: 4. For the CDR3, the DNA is TGTGCCATCAGATCGGACAGGACCTACAATGAGCAGTTCTTC. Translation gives CAIRSDRTYNEQFF.

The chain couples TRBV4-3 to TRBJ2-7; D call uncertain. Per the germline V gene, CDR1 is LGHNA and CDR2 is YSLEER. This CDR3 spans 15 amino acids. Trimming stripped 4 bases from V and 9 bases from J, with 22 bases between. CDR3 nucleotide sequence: TGCGCCAGCAGCCGCATCCCTTTCGCTGGGGATTTGCAGTACTTC. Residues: CASSRIPFAGDLQYF.

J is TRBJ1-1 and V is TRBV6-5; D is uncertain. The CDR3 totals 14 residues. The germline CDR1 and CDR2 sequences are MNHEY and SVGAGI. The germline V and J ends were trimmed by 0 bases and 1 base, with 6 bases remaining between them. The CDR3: CASSYSKANTEAFF. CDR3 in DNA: TGTGCCAGCAGTTACTCTAAGGCGAACACTGAAGCTTTCTTT.

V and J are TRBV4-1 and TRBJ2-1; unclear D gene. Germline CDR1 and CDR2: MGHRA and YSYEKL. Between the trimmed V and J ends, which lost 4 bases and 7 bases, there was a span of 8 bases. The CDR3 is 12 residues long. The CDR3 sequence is CASSRIGNEQFF. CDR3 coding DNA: TGCGCCAGCAGCCGGATCGGAAATGAGCAGTTCTTC.

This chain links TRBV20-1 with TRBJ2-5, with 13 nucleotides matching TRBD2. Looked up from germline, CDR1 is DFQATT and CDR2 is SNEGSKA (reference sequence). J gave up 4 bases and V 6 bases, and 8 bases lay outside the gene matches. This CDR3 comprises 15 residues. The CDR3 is CSANERTSGRETQYF. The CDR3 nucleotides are TGCAGTGCCAATGAGAGGACTAGCGGGAGAGAGACCCAGTACTTC.

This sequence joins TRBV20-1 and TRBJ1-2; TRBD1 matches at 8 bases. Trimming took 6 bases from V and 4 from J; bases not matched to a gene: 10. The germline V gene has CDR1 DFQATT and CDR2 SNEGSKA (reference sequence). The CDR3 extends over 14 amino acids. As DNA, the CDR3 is TGCAGTGCATACCCTCAGGGGGCTGGCTATGGCTACACCTTC. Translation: CSAYPQGAGYGYTF.

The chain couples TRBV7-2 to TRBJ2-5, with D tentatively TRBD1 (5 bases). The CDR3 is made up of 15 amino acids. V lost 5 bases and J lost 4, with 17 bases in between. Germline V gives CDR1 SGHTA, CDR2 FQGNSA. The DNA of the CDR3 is TGTGCCAGCAGCCAGGACATAGGCAGCGCAGAGACCCAGTACTTC. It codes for CASSQDIGSAETQYF.

CDR3 amino acids: CASSWDGSSYNEQFF. In DNA, the CDR3 is TGTGCCAGCAGTTGGGACGGCAGCTCCTACAATGAGCAGTTCTTC. V is TRBV7-9 and J is TRBJ2-1, with D perhaps being TRBD1 or TRBD2 (5 bases each). Germline V gene lookup returns CDR1 SEHNR and CDR2 FQNEAQ (reference sequence). The CDR3 runs 15 residues. Trimming removed 6 bases from V and 0 bases from J, with 12 bases in between.

The CDR3 DNA reads TGTGCCAGCAGCTCCGACAGGGGGGAGACCCAGTACTTC. This translates into CASSSDRGETQYF. The chain employs TRBV7-6 and TRBJ2-5; TRBD1 matches 9 bases. CDR1 is SGHVS, CDR2 FNYEAQ, per germline. This CDR3 spans 13 amino acids. V shed 4 bases and J 5 bases; nucleotides not matched to a gene: 2.

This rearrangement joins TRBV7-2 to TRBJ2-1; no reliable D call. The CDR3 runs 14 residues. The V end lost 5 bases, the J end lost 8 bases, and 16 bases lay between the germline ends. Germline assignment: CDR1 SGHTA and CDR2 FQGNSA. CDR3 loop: CASSRASRAYEQFF. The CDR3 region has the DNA TGTGCCAGCAGCCGTGCTTCCCGTGCATATGAGCAGTTCTTC.

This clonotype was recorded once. CDR3 bases: TGTGCCACCTCTCCCGGGACTAGCGGGAGCTACGAGCAGTACTTC. This translates into CATSPGTSGSYEQYF. V usage is TRBV27 and J usage is TRBJ2-7; 14 bases fit TRBD2. The germline V gene has CDR1 MNHEY and CDR2 SMNVEV (reference sequence). V was clipped by 10 bases and J by 3 bases; unmatched bases: 8. The CDR3 consists of 15 residues.

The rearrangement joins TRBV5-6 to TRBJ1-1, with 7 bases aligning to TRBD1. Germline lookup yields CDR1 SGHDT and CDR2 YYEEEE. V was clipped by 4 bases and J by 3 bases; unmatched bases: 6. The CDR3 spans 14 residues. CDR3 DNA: TGTGCCAGCAGCCGTTACGACAGGGACACTGAAGCTTTCTTT. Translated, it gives CASSRYDRDTEAFF.

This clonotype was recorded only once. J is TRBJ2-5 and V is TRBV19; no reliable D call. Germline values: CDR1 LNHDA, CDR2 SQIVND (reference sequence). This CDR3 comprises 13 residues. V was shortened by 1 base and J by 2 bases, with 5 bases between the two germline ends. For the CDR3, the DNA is TGTGCCAGTAGTATAGCAGGTCAAGAGACCCAGTACTTC. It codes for CASSIAGQETQYF.

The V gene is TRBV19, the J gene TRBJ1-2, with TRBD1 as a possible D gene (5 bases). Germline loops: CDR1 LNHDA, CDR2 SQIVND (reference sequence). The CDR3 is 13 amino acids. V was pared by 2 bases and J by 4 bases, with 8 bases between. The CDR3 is CASSISGIYGYTF. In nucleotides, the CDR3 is TGTGCCAGTAGTATATCAGGGATCTATGGCTACACCTTC.

The CDR3 nucleotides are TGTGCCAGTAGTATAGCGGCTAGCGGGAGGGGCACCGGGGAGCTGTTTTTT. This codes for CASSIAASGRGTGELFF. This chain links TRBV19 with TRBJ2-2, with 12 nucleotides matching TRBD2. Germline lookup yields CDR1 LNHDA and CDR2 SQIVND (reference sequence). CDR3 size: 17 residues. The V segment lost 1 base and the J segment 4 bases; nucleotides outside the gene matches: 4.

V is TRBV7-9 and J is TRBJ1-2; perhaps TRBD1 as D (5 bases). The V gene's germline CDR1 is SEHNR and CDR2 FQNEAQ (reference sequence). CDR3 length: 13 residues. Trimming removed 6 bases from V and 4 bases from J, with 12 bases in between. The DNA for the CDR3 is TGTGCCAGCAGACCGGGGACCAGCTATGGCTACACCTTC. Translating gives CASRPGTSYGYTF.

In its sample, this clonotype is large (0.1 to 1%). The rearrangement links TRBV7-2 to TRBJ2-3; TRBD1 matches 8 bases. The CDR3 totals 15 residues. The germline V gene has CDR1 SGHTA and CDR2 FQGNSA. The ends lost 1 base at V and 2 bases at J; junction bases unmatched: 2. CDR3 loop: CASSLGTGHTDTQYF. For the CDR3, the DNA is TGTGCCAGCAGCTTAGGGACAGGGCACACAGATACGCAGTATTTT. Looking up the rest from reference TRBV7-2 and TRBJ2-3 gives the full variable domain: GAGVSQSPSNKVTEKGKDVELRCDPISGHTALYWYRQSLGQGLEFLIYFQGNSAPDKSGLPSDRFSAERTGGSVSTLTIQRTQQEDSAVYLCASSLGTGHTDTQYFGPGTRLTVL.

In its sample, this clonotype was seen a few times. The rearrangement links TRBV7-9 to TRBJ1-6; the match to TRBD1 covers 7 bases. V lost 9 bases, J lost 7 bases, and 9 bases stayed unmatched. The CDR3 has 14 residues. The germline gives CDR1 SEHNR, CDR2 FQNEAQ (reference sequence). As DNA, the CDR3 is TGTGCCAGTGACGACAGGGTCGGGAATTCACCCCTCCACTTT. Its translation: CASDDRVGNSPLHF.